This TCR beta chain comes out of a study of blood T cell repertoires in COVID-19 (dated by TCRdb to 2020 to 2022). For context, the study as a whole: The collaborator samples originated in the United States, Italy and Spain and spanned the acute and convalescent phases of COVID-19. The prospective study material was composed of cDNA or gDNA derived from T cells, B-cell-depleted T cells, or PBMCs. The dataset comprised deeply sampled blood TCRbeta repertoires from subjects exposed to, actively infected with, or recovered from COVID-19. The repertoires were released in a freely available public database intended as a resource for research on the immune response to SARS-CoV-2. Samples were obtained from the ongoing ImmuneRACE study (first 160 participants) and from approximately 1,200 subjects provided by 6 global collaborators. Sample metadata almost always included a de-identified subject ID, COVID-19 status, age in years and sex. Where available, HLA class I and class II types were taken from metadata supplied by the sample provider and were not determined by assay-based typing.

TCRbeta CDR3 regions were amplified from genomic DNA using the immunoSEQ Assay, a bias-controlled multiplex PCR. Per the authors' processing: Within the assay, amplification of reference gene primers was used to estimate how many nucleated cells each sample contained. To quantify the absolute abundance of each unique TCRbeta CDR3 rearrangement, sequence reads were collapsed and filtered. For each sample, productive Simpson clonality was calculated as the square root of Simpson's diversity index over productive rearrangements. TCRdb retrieved this table from immuneACCESS and kept in-frame rearrangements only. Not all clones are present; in checked studies, unresolved V genes account for under half, and no reason is known for the remainder. V, J and clone size are taken as reported in that table, and D and trimming were inferred from the DNA itself. Here the sample has 92,000 or so clones; 55% to 75% occur a single time. About an eighth of the sample is taken by the ten largest.

Each collaborating institution followed its own protocols to collect whole blood in K2EDTA tubes. For TCRbeta analysis, collaborator samples were shipped as frozen whole blood, as isolated PBMCs, or as DNA extracted from either sample type. V is reduced by 7 bases and J by 5 bases, leaving a spacing of 18 bases between them. Per the germline V gene, LGHNT is the CDR1 and FRNRAP is the CDR2. From the cysteine through the phenylalanine, the CDR3 covers 15 amino acids. Of the read, only the CDR3 DNA is kept; its 45 bases are in frame from base 1. A note on this clone: Its antigen is unknown. Per-base quality was not reported, and no clone a single base away is much larger than it.

Broader findings and caveats from the paper: How much clinical and demographic metadata was included differed by source and by participant, and the metadata was provided uncurated.

This clonotype was obtained from a woman of 80 years or more with acute or convalescent COVID-19. Sequenced: peripheral blood. The chain links TRBV12-5 with TRBJ2-4, with TRBD2 perhaps the D gene, on 5 matching bases. The sequence in DNA is TGTGCTAGTGCTGTGGGCCTCCCCGGGGAAAACATTCAGTACTTC. Its protein is CASAVGLPGENIQYF.